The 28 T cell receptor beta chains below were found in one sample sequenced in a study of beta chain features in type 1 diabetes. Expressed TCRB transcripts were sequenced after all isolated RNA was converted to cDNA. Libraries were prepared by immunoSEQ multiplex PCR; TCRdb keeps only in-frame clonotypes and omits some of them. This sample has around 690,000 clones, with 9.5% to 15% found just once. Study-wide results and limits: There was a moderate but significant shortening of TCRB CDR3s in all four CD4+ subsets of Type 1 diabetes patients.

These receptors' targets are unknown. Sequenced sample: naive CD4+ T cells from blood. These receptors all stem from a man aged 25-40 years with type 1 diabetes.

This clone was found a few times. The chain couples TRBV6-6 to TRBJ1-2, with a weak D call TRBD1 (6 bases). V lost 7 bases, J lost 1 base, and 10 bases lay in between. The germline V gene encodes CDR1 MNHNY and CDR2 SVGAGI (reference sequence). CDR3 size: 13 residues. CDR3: CASTTGVNYGYTF. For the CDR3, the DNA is TGTGCCAGCACGACAGGAGTTAACTATGGCTACACCTTC.

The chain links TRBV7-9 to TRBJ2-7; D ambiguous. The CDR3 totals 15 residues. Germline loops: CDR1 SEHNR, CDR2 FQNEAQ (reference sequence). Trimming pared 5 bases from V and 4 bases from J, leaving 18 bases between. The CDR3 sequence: CASSRADLVWYEQYF. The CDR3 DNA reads TGTGCCAGCAGCCGCGCGGACCTCGTTTGGTACGAGCAGTACTTC.

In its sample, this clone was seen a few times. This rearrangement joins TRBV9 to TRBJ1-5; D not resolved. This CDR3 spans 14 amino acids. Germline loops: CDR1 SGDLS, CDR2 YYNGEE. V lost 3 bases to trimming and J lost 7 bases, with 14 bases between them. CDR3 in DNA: TGTGCCAGCAGCGCAGGAGACCTCCGGCAGCCCCAGCATTTT. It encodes CASSAGDLRQPQHF.

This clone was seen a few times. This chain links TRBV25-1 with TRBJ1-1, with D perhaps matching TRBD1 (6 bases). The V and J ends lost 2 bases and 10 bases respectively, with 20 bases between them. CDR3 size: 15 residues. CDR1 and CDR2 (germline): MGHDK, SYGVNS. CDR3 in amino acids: CASSENGFRGPGAFF. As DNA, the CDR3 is TGTGCCAGCAGTGAAAATGGATTTCGGGGGCCCGGAGCTTTCTTT.

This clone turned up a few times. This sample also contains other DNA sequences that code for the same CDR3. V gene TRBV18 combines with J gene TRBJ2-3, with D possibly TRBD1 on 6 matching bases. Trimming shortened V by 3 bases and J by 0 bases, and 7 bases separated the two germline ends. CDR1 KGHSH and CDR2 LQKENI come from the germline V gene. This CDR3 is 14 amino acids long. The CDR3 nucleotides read TGTGCCAGCTCACCTGGACAGAGCACAGATACGCAGTATTTT. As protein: CASSPGQSTDTQYF.

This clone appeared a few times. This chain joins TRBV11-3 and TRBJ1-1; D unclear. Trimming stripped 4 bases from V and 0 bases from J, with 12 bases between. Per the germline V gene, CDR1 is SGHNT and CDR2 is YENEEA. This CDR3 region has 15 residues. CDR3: CASSSLSGMNTEAFF. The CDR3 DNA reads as TGTGCCAGCAGCTCCCTCAGTGGGATGAACACTGAAGCTTTCTTT.

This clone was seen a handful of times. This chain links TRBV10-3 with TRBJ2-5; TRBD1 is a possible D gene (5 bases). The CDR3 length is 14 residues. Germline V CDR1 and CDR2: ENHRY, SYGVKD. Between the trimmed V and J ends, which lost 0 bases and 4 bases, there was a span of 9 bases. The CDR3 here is CAISESRQGETQYF. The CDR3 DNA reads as TGTGCCATCAGTGAGTCAAGGCAGGGAGAGACCCAGTACTTC.

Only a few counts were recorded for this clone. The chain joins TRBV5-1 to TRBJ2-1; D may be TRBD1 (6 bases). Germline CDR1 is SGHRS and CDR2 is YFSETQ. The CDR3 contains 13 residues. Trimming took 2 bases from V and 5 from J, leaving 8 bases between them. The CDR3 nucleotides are TGCGCCAGCAGCTTTACAGGGAACAATGAGCAGTTCTTC. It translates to CASSFTGNNEQFF.

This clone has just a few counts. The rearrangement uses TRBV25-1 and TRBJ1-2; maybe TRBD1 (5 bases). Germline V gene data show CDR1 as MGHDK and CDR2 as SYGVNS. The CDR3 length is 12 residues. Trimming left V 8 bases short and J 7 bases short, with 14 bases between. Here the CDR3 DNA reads TGTGCCAGCTCCAACGCGGGGGGTGGCTACACCTTC. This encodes CASSNAGGGYTF.

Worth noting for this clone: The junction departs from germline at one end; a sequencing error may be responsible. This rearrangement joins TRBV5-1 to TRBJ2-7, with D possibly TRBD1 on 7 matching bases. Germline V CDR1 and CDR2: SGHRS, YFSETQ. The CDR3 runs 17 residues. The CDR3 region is CASSLDGGGQRTYGQYF. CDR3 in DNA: TGCGCCAGCAGCTTGGACGGAGGGGGCCAAAGAACTTACGGGCAGTACTTC.

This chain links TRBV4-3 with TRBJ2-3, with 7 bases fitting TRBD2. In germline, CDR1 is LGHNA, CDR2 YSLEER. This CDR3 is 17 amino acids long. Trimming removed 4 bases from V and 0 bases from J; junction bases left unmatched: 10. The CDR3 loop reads CASSPGPGGNSTDTQYF. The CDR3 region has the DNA TGCGCCAGCAGCCCGGGACCGGGGGGTAATAGCACAGATACGCAGTATTTT.

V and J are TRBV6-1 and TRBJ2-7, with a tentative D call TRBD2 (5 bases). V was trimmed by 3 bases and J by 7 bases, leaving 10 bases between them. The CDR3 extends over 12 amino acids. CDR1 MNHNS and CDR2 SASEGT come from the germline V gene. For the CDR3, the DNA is TGTGCCAGCAGTGATCTGACTACGGAGCAGTACTTC. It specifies CASSDLTTEQYF.

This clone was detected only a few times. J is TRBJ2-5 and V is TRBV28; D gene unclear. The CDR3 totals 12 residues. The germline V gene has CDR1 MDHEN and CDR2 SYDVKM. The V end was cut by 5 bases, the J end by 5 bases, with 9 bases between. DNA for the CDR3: TGTGCCAGCAGTGTACTAAGGGAGACCCAGTACTTC. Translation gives CASSVLRETQYF.

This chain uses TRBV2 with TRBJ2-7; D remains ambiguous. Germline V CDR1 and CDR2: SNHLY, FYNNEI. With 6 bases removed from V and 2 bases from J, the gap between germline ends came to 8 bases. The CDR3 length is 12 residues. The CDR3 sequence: CASSLTAYEQYF. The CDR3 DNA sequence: TGTGCCAGCAGCTTAACAGCCTACGAGCAGTACTTC.

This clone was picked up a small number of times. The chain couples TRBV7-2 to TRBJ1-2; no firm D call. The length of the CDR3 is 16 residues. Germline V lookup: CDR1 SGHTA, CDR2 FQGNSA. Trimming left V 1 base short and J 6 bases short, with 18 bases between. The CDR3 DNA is TGTGCCAGCAGCTTAGTTGGCGGTTGGGCCGAGGATGGCTACACCTTC. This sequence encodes CASSLVGGWAEDGYTF.

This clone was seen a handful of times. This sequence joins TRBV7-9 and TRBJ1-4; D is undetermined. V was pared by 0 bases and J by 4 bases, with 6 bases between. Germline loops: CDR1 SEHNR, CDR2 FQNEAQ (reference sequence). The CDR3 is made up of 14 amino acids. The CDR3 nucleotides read TGTGCCAGCAGCTTAGCCGCTATTAATGAAAAACTGTTTTTT. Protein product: CASSLAAINEKLFF.

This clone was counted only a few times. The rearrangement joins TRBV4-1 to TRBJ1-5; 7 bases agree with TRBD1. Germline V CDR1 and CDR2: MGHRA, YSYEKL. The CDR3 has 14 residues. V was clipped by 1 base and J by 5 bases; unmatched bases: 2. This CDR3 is CASSQGQGDQPQHF. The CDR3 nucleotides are TGCGCCAGCAGCCAAGGACAGGGAGATCAGCCCCAGCATTTT.

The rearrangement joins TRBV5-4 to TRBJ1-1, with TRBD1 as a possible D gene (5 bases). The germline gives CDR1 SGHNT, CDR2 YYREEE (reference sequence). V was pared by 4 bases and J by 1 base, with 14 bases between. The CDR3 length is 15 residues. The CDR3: CASSPYGGTNTEAFF. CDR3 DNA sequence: TGTGCCAGCAGCCCCTATGGGGGGACGAACACTGAAGCTTTCTTT.

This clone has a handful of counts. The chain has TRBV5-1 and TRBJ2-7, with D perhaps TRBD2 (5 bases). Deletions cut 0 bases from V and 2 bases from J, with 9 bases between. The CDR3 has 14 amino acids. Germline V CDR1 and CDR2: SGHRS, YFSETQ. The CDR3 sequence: CASSLGTYTYEQYF. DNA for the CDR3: TGCGCCAGCAGCTTGGGGACTTACACCTACGAGCAGTACTTC.

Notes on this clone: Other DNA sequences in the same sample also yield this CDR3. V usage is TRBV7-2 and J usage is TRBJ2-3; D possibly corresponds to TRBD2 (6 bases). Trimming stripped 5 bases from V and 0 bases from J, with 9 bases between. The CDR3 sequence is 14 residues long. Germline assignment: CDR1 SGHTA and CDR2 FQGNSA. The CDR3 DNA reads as TGTGCCAGCAGCCCAGGGACTAGCACAGATACGCAGTATTTT. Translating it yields CASSPGTSTDTQYF.

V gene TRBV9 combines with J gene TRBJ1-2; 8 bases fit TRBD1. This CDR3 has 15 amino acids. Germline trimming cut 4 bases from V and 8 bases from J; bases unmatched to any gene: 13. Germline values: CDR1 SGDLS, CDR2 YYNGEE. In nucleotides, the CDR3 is TGTGCCAGCAGCCCCCGCCAGGGGGCTGGGGGAGGCTACACCTTC. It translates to CASSPRQGAGGGYTF.

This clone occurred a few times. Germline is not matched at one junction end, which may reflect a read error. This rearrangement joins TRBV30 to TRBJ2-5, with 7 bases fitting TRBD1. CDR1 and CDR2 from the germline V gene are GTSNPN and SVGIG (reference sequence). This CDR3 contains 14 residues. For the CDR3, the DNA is TGTGCCTGGAGTGTACAGGGGACACCCAGGGTTCCAGACTTC. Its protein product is CAWSVQGTPRVPDF.

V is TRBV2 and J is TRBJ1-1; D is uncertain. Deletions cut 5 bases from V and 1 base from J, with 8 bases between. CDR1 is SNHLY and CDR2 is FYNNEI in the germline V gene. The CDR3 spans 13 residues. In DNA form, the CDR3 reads TGTGCCAGCAGTCCGCAACAGAACACTGAAGCTTTCTTT. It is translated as CASSPQQNTEAFF.

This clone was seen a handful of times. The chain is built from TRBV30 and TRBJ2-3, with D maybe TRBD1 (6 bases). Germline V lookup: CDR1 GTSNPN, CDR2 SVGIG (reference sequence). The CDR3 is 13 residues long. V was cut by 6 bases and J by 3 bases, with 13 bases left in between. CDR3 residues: CACQGKGTDTQYF. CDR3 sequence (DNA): TGTGCCTGCCAGGGGAAGGGGACAGATACGCAGTATTTT.

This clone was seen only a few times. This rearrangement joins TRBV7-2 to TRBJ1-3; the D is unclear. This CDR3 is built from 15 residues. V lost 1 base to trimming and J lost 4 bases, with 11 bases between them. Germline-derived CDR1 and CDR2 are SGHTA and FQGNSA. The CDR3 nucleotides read TGTGCCAGCAGCTTAGATCGGGGATTCGGAAACACCATATATTTT. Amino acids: CASSLDRGFGNTIYF.

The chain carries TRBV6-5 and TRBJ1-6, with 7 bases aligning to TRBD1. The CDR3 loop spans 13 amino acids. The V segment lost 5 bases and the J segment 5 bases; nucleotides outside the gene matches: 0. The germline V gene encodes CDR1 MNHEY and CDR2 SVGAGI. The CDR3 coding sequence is TGTGCCAGCAGTGGACAGGATAATTCACCCCTCCACTTT. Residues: CASSGQDNSPLHF.

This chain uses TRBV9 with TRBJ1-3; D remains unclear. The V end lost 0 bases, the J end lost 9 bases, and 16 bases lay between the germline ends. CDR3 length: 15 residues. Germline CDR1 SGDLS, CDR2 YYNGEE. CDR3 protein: CASSVDKRPARTIYF. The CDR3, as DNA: TGTGCCAGCAGCGTAGACAAACGGCCGGCCCGCACCATATATTTT.

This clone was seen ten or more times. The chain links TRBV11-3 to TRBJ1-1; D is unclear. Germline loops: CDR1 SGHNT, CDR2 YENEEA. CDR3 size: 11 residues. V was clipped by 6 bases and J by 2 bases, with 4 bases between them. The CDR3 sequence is CASRSNTEAFF. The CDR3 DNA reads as TGTGCCAGCAGATCCAACACTGAAGCTTTCTTT.